This T cell receptor beta chain was profiled in a study of human T cells and chemical hapten exposure. TCRdb passed the RACE reads through MiXCR, listing each CDR3 protein once. This sample has fewer than 350,000 distinct CDR3 sequences, with approximately 7.5% found just once. The CDR3 consists of 12 residues. Deletions cut 6 bases from V and 8 bases from J, with 10 bases between. Per the germline V gene, CDR1 is SGHVS and CDR2 is FQNEAQ. Time point reported: pre-sensitization, week 0. Treatment denoted: therapeutic diphenylcyclopropenone sensitization with weekly scalp DPC. The chain has TRBV7-8 and TRBJ1-4; possible D gene TRBD1, 5 bases. Source: whole blood, taken in connection with sensitization to the hapten diphenylcyclopropenone (DPC). The sequence came from a man younger than 35 with alopecia areata. Some clones in this sample may be carry-over from other donors' samples. Here the CDR3 reads CASRPGREKLFF. In nucleotides, the CDR3 is TGTGCCAGCAGACCAGGGCGGGAAAAACTGTTTTTT.